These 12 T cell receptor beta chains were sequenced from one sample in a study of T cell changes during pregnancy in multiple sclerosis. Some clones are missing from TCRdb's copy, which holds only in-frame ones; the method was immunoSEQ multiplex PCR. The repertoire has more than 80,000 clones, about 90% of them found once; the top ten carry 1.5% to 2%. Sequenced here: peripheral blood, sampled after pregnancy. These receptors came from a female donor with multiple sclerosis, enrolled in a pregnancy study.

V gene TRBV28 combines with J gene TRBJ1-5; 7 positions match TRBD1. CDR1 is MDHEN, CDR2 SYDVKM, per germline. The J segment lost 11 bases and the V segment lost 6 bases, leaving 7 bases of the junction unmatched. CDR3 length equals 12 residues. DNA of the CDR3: TGTGCCAGCAGGTCCGGGACAGCGACCCAGCATTTT. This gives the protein CASRSGTATQHF. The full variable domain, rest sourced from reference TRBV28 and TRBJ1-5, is DVKVTQSSRYLVKRTGEKVFLECVQDMDHENMFWYRQDPGLGLRLIYFSYDVKMKEKGDIPEGYSVSREKKERFSLILESASTNQTSMYLCASRSGTATQHFGDGTRLSIL.

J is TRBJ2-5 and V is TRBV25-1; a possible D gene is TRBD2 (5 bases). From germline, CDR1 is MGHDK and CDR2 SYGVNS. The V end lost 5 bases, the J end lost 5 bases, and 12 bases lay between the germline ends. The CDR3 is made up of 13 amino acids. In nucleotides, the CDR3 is TGTGCCAGCAGTCTTCTGAGGGCGGAGACCCAGTACTTC. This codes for CASSLLRAETQYF.

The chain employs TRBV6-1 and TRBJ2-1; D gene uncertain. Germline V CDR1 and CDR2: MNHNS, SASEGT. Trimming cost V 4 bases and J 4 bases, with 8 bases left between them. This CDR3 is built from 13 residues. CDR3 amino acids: CASSGSRYNEQFF. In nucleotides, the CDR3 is TGTGCCAGCAGTGGATCTAGGTACAATGAGCAGTTCTTC.

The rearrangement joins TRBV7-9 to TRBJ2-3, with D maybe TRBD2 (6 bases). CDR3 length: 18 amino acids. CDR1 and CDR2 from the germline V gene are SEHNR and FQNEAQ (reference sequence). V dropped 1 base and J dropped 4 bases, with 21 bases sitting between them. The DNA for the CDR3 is TGTGCCAGCAGCTTAGATGGGGCGGGGATAGGAGTAGCAGATACGCAGTATTTT. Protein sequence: CASSLDGAGIGVADTQYF.

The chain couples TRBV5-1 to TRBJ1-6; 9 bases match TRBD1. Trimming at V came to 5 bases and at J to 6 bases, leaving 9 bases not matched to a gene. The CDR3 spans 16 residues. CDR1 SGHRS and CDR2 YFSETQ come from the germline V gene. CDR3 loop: CASRPFTGGFNSPLHF. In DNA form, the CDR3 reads TGCGCCAGCAGACCCTTCACAGGGGGCTTTAATTCACCCCTCCACTTT.

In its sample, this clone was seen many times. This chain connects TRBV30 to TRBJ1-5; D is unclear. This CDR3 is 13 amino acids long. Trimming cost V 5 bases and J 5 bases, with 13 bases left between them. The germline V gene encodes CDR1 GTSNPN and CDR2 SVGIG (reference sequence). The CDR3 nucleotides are TGTGCCTGGGGGTCGGGCGGGTATCAGCCCCAGCATTTT. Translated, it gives CAWGSGGYQPQHF.

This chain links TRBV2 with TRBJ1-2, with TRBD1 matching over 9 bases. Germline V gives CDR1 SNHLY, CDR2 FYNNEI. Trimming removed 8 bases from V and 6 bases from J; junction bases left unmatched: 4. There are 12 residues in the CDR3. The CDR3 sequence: CASHRTGDGYTF. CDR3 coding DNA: TGTGCCAGCCATAGGACAGGGGATGGCTACACCTTC.

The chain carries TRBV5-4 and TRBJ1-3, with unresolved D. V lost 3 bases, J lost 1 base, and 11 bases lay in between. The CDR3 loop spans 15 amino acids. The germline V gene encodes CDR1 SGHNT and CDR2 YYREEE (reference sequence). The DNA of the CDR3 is TGTGCCAGCAGCTGGGAGGGATTTTCTGGAAACACCATATATTTT. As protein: CASSWEGFSGNTIYF.

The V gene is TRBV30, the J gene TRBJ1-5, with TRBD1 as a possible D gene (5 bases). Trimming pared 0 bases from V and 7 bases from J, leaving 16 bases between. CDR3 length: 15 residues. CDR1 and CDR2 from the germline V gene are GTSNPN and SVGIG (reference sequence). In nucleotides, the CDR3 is TGTGCCTGGAGTGTTAGGGGCGCGATTGGACAGCCCCAGCATTTT. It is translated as CAWSVRGAIGQPQHF.

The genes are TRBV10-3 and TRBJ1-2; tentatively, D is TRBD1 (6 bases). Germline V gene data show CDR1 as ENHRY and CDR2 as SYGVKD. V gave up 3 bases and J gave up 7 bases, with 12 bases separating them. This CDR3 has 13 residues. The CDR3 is CAISEQGISGYTF. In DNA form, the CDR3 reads TGTGCCATCAGTGAACAGGGTATCTCTGGCTACACCTTC.

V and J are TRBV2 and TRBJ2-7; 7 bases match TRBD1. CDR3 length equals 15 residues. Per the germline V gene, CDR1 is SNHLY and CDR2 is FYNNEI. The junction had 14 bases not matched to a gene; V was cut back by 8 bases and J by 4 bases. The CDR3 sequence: CASGPRTGIAYEQYF. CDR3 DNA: TGTGCCAGCGGTCCCAGGACAGGAATCGCATACGAGCAGTACTTC. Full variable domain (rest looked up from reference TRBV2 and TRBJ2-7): EPEVTQTPSHQVTQMGQEVILRCVPISNHLYFYWYRQILGQKVEFLVSFYNNEISEKSEIFDDQFSVERPDGSNFTLKIRSTKLEDSAMYFCASGPRTGIAYEQYFGPGTRLTVT.

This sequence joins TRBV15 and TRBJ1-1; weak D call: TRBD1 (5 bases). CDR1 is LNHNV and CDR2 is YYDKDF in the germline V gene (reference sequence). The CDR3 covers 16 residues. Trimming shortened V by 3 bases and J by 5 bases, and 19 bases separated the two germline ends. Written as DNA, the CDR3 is TGTGCCACCAGCAGTCCCTGGGGGGGTACGTTGACTGAAGCTTTCTTT. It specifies CATSSPWGGTLTEAFF.